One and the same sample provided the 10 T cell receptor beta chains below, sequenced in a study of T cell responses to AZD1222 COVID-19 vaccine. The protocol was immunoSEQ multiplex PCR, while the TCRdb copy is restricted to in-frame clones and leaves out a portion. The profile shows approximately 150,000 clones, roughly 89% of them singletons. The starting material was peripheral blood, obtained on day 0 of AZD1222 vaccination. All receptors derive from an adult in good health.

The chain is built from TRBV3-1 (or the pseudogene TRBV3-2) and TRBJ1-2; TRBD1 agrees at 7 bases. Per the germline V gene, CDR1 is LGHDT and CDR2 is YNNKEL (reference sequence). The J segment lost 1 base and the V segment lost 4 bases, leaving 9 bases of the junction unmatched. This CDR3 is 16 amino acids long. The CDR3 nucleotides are TGTGCCAGCAGCCTGAACAGGGGACAATTTAACTATGGCTACACCTTC. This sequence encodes CASSLNRGQFNYGYTF.

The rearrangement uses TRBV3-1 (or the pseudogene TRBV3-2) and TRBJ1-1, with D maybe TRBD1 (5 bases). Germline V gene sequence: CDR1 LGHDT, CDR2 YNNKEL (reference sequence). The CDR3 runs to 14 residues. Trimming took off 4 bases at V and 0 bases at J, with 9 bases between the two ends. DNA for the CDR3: TGTGCCAGCAGCCTAGGGGAAATGAACACTGAAGCTTTCTTT. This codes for CASSLGEMNTEAFF.

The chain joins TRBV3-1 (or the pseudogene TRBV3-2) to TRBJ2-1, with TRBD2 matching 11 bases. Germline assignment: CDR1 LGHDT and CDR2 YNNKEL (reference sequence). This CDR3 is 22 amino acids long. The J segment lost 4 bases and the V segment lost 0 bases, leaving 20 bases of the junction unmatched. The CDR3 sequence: CASSQESALGLAEIILYNEQFF. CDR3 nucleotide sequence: TGTGCCAGCAGCCAAGAGTCGGCCCTGGGACTAGCGGAAATTATACTGTACAATGAGCAGTTCTTC.

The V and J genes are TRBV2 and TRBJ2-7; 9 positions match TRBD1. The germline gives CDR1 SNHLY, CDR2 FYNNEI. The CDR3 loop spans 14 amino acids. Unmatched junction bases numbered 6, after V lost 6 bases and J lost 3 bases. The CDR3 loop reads CASRTGTGIYEQYF. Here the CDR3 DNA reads TGTGCCAGCAGAACCGGGACAGGGATCTACGAGCAGTACTTC.

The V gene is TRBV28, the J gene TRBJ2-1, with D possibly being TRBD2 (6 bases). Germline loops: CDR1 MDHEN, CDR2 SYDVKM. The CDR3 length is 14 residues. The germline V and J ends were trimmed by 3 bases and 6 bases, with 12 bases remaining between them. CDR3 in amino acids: CASSLAGSLNEQFF. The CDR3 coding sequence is TGTGCCAGCAGTTTGGCGGGGTCTCTCAATGAGCAGTTCTTC. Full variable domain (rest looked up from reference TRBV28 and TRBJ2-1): DVKVTQSSRYLVKRTGEKVFLECVQDMDHENMFWYRQDPGLGLRLIYFSYDVKMKEKGDIPEGYSVSREKKERFSLILESASTNQTSMYLCASSLAGSLNEQFFGPGTRLTVL.

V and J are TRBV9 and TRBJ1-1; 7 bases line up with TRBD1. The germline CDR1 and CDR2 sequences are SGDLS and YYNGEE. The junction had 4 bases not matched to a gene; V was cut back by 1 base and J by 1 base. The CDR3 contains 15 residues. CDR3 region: CASSVLGGPNTEAFF. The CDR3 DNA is TGTGCCAGCAGCGTACTAGGGGGCCCGAACACTGAAGCTTTCTTT.

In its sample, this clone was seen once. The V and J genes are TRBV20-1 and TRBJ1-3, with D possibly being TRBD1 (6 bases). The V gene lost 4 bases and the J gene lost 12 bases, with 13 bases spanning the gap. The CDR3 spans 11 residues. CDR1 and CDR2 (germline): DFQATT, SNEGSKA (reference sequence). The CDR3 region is CSATEGVGIYF. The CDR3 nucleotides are TGCAGTGCTACAGAGGGGGTGGGCATATATTTT.

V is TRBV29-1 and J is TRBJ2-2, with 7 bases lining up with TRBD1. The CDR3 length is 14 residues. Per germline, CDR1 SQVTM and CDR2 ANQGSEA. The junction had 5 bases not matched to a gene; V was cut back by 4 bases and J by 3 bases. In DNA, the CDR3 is TGCAGCGTTGGAGACAGGGTCGACACCGGGGAGCTGTTTTTT. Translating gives CSVGDRVDTGELFF.

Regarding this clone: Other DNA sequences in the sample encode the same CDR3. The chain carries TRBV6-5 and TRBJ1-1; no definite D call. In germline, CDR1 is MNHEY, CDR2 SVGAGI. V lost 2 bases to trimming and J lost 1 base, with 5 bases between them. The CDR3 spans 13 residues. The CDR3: CASSYGQNTEAFF. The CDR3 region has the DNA TGTGCCAGCAGTTACGGGCAGAACACTGAAGCTTTCTTT.

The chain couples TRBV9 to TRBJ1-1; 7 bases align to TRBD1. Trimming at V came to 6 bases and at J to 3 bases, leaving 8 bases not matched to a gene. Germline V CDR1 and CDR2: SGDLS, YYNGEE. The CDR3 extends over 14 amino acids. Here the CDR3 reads CASNRGGLDTEAFF. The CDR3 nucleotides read TGTGCCAGCAACAGGGGCGGTTTGGACACTGAAGCTTTCTTT.